The 5 T cell receptor beta chains below all came from one sample that was sequenced in a study of cytomegalovirus exposure and HLA in healthy donors. The PCR made use of 60 Vbeta and 13 Jbeta primers. Only in-frame clones appear in the TCRdb table, and some are missing; sequencing was by immunoSEQ multiplex PCR. The sample carries about 59,000 clones, about four fifths recorded once. Sequences were obtained from PBMCs. All receptors come from a woman aged 35 to 49 in good health and CMV-seronegative.

The chain links TRBV4-3 to TRBJ2-1; D is perhaps TRBD2 (5 bases). The CDR3 is 16 residues long. Per germline, CDR1 LGHNA and CDR2 YSLEER. Trimming removed 4 bases from V and 0 bases from J, with 13 bases in between. DNA of the CDR3: TGCGCCAGCAGCCGATCGGACTGGTCCTCCTACAATGAGCAGTTCTTC. Its translation is CASSRSDWSSYNEQFF.

This clone occurred a few times. This chain uses TRBV25-1 with TRBJ2-1; 7 bases fit TRBD2. Germline values: CDR1 MGHDK, CDR2 SYGVNS. The CDR3 has 17 amino acids. Trimming took 1 base from V and 7 from J; bases not matched to a gene: 13. The CDR3 region has the DNA TGTGCCAGCAGTGAATTAAGATGGGGGGAGGGCGGGAATGAGCAGTTCTTC. It specifies CASSELRWGEGGNEQFF.

J is TRBJ1-2 and V is TRBV28, with a possible D match to TRBD1 (5 bases). V lost 8 bases and J 5 bases, leaving 12 bases between the germline ends. Germline V CDR1 and CDR2: MDHEN, SYDVKM. There are 12 residues in the CDR3. The CDR3 DNA reads TGTGCCAGCGACAGTACCATTTATGGCTACACCTTC. This encodes CASDSTIYGYTF.

The chain recombines TRBV4-1 with TRBJ2-1, with TRBD2 matching 10 bases. The J segment lost 8 bases and the V segment lost 3 bases, leaving 10 bases of the junction unmatched. Germline lookup yields CDR1 MGHRA and CDR2 YSYEKL. This CDR3 has 16 amino acids. This CDR3 reads CASSQEAGGPSYEQFF. DNA for the CDR3: TGCGCCAGCAGCCAGGAAGCGGGAGGGCCGTCTTATGAGCAGTTCTTC.

Comments on this clone: The junction departs from the called germline gene at one end, perhaps through a read error. Other DNA sequences within the sample encode an identical CDR3. The rearrangement links TRBV19 to TRBJ1-2; D unresolved. The CDR3 is 8 residues long. Germline values: CDR1 LNHDA, CDR2 SQIVND (reference sequence). CDR3 sequence reads: CASSIVYF. For the CDR3, the DNA is TGTGCCAGTAGTATAGTATACTTC.